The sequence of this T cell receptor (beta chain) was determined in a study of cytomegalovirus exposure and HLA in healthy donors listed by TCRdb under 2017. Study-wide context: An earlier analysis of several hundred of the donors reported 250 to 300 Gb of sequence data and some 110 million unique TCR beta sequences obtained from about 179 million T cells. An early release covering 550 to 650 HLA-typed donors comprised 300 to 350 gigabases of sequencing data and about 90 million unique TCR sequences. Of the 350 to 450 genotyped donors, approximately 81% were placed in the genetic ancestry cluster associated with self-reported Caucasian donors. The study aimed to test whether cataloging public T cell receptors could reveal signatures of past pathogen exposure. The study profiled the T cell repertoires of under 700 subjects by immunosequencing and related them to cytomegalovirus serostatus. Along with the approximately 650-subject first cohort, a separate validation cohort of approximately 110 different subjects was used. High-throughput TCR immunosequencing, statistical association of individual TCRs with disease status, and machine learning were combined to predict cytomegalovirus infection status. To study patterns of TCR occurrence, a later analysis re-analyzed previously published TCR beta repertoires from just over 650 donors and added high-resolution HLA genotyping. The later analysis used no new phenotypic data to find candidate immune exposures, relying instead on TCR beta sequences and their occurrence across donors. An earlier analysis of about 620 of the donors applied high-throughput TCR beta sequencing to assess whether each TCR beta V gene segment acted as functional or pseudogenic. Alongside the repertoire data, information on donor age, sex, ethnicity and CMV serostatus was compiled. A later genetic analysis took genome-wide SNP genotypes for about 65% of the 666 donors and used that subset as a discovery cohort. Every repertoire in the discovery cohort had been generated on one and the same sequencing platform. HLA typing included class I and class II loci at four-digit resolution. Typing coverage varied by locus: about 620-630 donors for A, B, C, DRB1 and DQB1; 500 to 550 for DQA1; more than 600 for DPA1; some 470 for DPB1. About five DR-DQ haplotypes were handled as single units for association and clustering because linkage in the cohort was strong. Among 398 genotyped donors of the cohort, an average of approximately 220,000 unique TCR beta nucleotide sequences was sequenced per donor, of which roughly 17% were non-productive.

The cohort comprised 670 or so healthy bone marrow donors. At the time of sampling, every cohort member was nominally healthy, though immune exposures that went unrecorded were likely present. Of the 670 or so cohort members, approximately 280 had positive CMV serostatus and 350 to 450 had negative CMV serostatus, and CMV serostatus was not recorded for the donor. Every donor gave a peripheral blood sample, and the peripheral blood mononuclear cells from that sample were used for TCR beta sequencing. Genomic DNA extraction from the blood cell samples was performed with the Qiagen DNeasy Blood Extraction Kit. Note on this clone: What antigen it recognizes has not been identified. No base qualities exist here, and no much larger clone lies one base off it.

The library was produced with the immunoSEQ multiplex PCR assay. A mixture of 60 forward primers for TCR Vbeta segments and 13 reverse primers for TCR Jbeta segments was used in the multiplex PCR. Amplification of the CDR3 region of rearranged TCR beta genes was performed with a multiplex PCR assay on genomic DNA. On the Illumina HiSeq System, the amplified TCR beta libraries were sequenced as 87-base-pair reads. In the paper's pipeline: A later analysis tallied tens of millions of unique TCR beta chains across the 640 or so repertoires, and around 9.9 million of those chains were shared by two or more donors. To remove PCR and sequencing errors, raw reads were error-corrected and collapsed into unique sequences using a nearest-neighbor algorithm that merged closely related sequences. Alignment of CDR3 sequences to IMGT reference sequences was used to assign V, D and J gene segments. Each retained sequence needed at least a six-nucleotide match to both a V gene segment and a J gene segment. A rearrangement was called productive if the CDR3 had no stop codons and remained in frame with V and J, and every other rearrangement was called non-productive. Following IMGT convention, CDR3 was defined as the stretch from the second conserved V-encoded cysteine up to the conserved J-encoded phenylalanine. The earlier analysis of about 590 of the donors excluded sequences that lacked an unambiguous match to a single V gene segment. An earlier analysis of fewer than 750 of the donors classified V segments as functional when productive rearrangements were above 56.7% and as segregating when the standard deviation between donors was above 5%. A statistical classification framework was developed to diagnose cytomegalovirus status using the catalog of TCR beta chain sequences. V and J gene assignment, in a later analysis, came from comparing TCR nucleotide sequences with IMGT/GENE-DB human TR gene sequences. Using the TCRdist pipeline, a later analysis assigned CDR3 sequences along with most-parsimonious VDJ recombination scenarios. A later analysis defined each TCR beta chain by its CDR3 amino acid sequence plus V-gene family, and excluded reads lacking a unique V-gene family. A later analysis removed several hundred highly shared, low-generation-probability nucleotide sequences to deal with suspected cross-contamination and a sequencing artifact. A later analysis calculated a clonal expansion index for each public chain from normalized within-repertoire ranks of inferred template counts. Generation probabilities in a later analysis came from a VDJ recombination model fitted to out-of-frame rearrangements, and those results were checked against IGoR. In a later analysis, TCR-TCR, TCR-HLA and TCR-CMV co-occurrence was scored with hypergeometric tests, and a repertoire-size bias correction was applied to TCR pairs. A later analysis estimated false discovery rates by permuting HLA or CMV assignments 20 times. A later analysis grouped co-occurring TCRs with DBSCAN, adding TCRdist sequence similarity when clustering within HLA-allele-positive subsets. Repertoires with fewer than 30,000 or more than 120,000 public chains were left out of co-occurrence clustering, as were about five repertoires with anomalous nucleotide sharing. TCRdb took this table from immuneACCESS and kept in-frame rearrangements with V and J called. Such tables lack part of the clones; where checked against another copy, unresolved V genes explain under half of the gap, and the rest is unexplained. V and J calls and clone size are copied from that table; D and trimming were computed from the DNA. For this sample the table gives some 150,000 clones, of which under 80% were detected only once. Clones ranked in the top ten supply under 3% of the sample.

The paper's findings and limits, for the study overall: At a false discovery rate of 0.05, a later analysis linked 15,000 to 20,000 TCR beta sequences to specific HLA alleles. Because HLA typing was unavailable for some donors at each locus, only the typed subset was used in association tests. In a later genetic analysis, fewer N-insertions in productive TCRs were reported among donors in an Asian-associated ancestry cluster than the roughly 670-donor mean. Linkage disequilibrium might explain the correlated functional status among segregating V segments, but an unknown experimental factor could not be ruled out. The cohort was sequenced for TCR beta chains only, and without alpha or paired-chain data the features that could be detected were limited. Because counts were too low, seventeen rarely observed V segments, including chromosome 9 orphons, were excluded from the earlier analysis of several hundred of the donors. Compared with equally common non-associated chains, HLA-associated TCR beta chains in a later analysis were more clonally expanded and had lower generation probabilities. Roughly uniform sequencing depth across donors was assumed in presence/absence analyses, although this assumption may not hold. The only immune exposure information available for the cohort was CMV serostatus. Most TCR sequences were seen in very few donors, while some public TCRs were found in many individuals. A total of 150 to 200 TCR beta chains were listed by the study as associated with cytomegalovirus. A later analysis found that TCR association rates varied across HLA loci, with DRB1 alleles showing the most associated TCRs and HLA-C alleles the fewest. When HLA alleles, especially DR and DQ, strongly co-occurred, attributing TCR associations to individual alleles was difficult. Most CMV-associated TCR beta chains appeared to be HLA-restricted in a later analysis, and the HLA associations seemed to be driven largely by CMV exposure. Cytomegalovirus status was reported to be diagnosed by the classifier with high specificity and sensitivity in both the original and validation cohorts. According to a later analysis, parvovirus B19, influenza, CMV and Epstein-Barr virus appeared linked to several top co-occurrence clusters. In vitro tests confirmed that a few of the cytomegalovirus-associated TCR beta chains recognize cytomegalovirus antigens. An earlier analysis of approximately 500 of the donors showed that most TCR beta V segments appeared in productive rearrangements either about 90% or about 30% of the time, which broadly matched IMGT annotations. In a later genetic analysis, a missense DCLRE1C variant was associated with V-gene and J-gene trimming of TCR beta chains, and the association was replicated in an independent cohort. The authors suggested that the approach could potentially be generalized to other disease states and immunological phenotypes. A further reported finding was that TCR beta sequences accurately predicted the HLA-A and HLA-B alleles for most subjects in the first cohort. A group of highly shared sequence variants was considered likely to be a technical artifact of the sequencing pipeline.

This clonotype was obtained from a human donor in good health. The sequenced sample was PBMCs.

CDR3 protein: CASSRQTGAGNTIYF. DNA sequence: TGTGCCAGCAGTCGCCAGACAGGGGCTGGAAACACCATATATTTT. The V gene is TRBV6-5 and the J gene is TRBJ1-3, and 8 junctional nucleotides match TRBD1. The CDR3 numbers 15 residues from cysteine through phenylalanine. Of all the DNA, just the CDR3 is kept, 45 bases in frame from base 1. Trimming accounts for 5 bases at V and 2 bases at J, while the number of junction bases matched to no gene is 5. From a lookup of the germline V gene, CDR1 and CDR2 are MNHEY and SVGAGI.